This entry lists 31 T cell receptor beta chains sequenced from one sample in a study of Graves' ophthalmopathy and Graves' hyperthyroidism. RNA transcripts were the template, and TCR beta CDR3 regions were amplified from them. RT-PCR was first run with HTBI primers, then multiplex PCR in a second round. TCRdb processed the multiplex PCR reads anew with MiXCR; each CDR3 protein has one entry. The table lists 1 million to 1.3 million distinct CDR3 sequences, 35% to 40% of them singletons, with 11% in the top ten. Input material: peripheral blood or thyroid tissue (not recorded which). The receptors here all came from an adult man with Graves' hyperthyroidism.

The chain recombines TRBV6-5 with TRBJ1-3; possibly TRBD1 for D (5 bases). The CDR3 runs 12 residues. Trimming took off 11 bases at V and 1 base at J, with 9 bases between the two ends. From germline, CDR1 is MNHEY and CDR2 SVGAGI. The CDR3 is CAVTASGNTIYF. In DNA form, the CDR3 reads TGTGCCGTGACAGCTTCTGGAAACACCATATATTTT.

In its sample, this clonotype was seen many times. CDR3 amino acids: CASSISSGGDSYEQYF. In DNA, the CDR3 is TGTGCCAGTAGTATCTCTAGCGGGGGGGACTCCTACGAGCAGTACTTC. The chain employs TRBV19 and TRBJ2-7; TRBD2 matches 12 bases. The ends lost 3 bases at V and 0 bases at J; junction bases unmatched: 3. This CDR3 is built from 16 residues. CDR1 is LNHDA, CDR2 SQIVND, per germline (reference sequence).

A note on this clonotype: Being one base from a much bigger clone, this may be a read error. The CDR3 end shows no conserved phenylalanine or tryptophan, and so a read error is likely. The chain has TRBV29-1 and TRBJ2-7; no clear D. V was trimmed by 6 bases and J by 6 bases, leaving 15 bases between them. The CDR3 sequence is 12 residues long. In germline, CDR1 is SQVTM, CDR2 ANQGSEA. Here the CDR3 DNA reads TGCAGCGTAAAGGCCCAATCGGGCGAGCAGTACCTC. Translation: CSVKAQSGEQYL.

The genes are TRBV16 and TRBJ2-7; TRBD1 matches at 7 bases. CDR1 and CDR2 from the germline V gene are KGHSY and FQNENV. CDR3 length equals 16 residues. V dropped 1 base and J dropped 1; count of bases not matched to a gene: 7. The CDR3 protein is CASSQFSDRPSYEQYF. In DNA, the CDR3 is TGTGCCAGCAGCCAATTCTCGGACAGGCCTTCCTACGAGCAGTACTTC.

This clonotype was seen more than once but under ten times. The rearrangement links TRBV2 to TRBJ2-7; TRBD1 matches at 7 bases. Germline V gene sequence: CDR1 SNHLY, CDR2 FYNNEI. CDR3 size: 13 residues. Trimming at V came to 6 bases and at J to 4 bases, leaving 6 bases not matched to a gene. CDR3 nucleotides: TGTGCCAGCAGGACAGGGAATTTGTACGAGCAGTACTTC. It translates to CASRTGNLYEQYF.

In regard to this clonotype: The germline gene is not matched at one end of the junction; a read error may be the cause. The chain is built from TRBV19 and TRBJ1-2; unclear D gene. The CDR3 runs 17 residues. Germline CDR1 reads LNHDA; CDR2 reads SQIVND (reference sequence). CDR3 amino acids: CAGSIDSGLLDNYGYTF. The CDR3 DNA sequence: TGTGCCGGTAGTATAGATAGCGGACTCCTGGACAACTATGGCTACACCTTC.

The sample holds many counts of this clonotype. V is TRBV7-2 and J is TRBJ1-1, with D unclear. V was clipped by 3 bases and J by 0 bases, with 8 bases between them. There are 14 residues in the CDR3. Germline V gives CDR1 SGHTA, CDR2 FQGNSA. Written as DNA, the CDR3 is TGTGCCAGCAGCTTGACTTACATGAACACTGAAGCTTTCTTT. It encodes CASSLTYMNTEAFF.

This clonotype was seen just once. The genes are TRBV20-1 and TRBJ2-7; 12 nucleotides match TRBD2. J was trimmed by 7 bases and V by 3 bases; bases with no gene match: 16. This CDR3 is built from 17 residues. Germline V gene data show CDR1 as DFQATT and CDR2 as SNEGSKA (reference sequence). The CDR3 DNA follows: TGCAGTGCTAGGGGTAGCTTGAGACTAGCGGGAGTTTTGGAGCAGTACTTC. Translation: CSARGSLRLAGVLEQYF.

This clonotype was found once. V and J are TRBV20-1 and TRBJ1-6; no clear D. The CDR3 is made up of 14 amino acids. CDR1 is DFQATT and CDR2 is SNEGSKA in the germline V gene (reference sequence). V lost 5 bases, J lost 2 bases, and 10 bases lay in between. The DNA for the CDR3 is TGCAGTGCTGCGGACGGAACCTATAATTCACCCCTCCACTTT. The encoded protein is CSAADGTYNSPLHF.

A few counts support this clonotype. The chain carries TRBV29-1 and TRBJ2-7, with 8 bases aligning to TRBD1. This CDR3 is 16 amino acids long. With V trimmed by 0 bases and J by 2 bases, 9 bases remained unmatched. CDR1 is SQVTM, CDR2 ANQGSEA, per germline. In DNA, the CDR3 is TGCAGCGTTGAAGATGGGTCAGGACAGGGTACCTACGAGCAGTACTTC. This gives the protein CSVEDGSGQGTYEQYF.

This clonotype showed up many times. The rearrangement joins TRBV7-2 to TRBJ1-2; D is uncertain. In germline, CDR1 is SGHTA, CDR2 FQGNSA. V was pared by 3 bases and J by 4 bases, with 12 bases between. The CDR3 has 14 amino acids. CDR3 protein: CASSFPYSRYGYTF. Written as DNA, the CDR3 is TGTGCCAGCAGCTTCCCCTATTCTCGCTATGGCTACACCTTC. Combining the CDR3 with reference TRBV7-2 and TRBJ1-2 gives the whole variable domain GAGVSQSPSNKVTEKGKDVELRCDPISGHTALYWYRQSLGQGLEFLIYFQGNSAPDKSGLPSDRFSAERTGGSVSTLTIQRTQQEDSAVYLCASSFPYSRYGYTFGSGTRLTVV.

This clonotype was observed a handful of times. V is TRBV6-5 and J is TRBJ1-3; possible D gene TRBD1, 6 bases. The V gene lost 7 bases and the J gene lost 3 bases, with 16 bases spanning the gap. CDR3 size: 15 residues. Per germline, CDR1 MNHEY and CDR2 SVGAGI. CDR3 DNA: TGTGCCAGCATACCCGACAGGTCCTATGGAAACACCATATATTTT. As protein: CASIPDRSYGNTIYF.

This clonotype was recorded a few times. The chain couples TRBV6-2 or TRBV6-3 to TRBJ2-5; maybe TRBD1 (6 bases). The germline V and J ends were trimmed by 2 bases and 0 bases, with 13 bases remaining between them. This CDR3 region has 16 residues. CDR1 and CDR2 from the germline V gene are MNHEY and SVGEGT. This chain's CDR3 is CASSYGETGYQETQYF. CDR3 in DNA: TGTGCCAGCAGTTACGGAGAGACAGGATACCAAGAGACCCAGTACTTC.

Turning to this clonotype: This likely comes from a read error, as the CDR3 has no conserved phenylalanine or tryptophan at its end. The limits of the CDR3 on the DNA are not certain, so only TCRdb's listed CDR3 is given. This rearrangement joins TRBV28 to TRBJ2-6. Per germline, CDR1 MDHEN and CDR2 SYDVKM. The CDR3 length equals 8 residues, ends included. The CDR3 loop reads CASSVLTP.

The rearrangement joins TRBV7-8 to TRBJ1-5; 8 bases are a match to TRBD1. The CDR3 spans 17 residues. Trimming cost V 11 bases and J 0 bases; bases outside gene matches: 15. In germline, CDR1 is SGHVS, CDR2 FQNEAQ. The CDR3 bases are TGTGCCTGGAGTGCCACCAGGGGGCCCTATAGCAATCAGCCCCAGCATTTT. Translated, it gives CAWSATRGPYSNQPQHF. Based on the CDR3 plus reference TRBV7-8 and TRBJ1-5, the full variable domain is GAGVSQSPRYKVAKRGQDVALRCDPISGHVSLFWYQQALGQGPEFLTYFQNEAQLDKSGLPSDRFFAERPEGSVSTLKIQRTQQEDSAVYLCAWSATRGPYSNQPQHFGDGTRLSIL.

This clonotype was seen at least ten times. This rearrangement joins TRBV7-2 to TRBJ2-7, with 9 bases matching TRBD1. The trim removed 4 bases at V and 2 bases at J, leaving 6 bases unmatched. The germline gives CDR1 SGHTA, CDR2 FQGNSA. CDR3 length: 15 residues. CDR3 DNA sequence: TGTGCCAGCAGCTCAAGGGGACAGGGTCCCTACGAGCAGTACTTC. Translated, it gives CASSSRGQGPYEQYF.

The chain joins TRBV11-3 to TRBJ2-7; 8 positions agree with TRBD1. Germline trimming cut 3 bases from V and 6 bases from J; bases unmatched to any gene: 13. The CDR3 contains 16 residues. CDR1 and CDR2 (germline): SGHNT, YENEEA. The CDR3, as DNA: TGTGCCAGCAGCTTGGTAAAGGACAGGGTTTTCCCCGAGCAGTACTTC. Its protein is CASSLVKDRVFPEQYF.

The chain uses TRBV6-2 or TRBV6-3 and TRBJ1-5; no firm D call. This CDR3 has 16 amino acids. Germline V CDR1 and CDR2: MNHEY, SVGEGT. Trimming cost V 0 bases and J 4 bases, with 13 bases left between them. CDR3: CASSYSNLAGNQPQHF. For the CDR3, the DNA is TGTGCCAGCAGTTACTCGAATCTCGCCGGAAATCAGCCCCAGCATTTT.

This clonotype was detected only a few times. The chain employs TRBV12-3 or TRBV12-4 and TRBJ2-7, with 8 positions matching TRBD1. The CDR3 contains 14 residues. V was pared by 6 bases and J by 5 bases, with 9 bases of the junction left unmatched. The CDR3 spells CASSRGQGPNEQYF. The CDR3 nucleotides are TGTGCCAGCAGCCGAGGACAGGGTCCCAACGAGCAGTACTTC.

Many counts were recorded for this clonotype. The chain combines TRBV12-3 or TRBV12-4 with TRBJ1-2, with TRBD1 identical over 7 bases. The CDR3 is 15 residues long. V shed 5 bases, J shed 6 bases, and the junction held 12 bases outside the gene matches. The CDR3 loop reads CASSEDRMYYDGYTF. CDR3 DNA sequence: TGTGCCAGCAGTGAGGACAGGATGTATTACGATGGCTACACCTTC.

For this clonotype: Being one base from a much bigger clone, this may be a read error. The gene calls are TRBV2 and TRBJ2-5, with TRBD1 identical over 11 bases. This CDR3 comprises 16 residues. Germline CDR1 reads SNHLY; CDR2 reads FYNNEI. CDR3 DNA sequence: TGTGCCAGCAGGGAAGGGACAGGGGGGTTGAAAGAGACCCAGTACTTC. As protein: CASREGTGGLKETQYF.

CDR3 in DNA: TGTGCCAGCAGTGAGCCGTCTAGCGGGGGTCAAGAGACCCAGTACTTC. Translated: CASSEPSSGGQETQYF. The J gene is TRBJ2-5, the V gene TRBV12-3 or TRBV12-4, with 10 bases fitting TRBD2. V was pared by 5 bases and J by 2 bases, with 8 bases of the junction left unmatched. The CDR3 covers 16 residues.

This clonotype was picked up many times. The CDR3 region has the DNA TGTGCCAGCAGGTACCCCGGGGAGCTGTTTTTT. It is translated as CASRYPGELFF. The chain carries TRBV9 and TRBJ2-2, with D hard to call. Germline V gene sequence: CDR1 SGDLS, CDR2 YYNGEE. Trimming took off 5 bases at V and 6 bases at J, with 5 bases between the two ends. The CDR3 covers 11 residues.

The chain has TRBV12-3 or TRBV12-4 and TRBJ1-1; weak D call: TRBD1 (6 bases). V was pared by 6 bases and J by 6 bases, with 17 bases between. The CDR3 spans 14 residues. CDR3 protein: CASSSTGRVAEAFF. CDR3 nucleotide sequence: TGTGCCAGCAGCTCAACAGGGAGAGTGGCTGAAGCTTTCTTT.

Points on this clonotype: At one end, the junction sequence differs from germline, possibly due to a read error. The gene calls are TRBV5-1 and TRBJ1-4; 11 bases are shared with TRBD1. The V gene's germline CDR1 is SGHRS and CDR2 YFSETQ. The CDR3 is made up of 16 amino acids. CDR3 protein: CASRAGTGGTNEKLFF. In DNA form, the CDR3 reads TGTGCCAGCAGGGCCGGGACAGGGGGTACTAATGAAAAACTGTTTTTT.

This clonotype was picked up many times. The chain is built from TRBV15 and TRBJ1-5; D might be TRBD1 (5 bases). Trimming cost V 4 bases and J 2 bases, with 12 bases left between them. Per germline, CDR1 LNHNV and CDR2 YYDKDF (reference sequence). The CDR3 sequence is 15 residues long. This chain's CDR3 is CATSTAGCCNQPQHF. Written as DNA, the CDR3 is TGTGCCACCAGCACTGCAGGGTGTTGCAATCAGCCCCAGCATTTT.

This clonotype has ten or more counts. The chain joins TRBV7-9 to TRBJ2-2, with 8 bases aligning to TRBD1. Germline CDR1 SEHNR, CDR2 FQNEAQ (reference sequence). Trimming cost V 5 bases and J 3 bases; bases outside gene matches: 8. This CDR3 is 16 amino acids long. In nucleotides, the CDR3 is TGTGCCAGCAGCCACGAAGGACAGGGTTACACCGGGGAGCTGTTTTTT. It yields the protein CASSHEGQGYTGELFF.

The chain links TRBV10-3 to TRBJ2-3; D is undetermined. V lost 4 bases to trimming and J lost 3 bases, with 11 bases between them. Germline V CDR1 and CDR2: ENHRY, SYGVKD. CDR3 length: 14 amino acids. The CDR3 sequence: CAISAAVRTDTQYF. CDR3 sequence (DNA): TGTGCCATCAGTGCCGCTGTGAGGACAGATACGCAGTATTTT.

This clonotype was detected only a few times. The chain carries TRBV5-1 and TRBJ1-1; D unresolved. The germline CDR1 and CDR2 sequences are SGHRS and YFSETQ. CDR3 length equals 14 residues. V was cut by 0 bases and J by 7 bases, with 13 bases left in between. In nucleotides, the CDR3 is TGCGCCAGCAGCTTGGAGTCTCGGCCCAATGAAGCTTTCTTT. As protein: CASSLESRPNEAFF.

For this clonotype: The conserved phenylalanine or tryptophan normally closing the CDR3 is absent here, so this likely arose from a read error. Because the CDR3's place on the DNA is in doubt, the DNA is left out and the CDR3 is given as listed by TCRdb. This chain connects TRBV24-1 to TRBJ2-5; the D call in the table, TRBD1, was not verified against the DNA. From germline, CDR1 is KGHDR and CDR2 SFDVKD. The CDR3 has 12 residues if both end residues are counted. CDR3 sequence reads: CATSPGVPISYS.

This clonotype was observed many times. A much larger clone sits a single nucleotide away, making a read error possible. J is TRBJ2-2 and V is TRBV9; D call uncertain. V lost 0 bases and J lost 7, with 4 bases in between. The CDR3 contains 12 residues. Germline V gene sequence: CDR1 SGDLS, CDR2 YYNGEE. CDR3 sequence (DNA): TGTGCCAGCAGCGTAGAGGTCGGGGAGCTGTTTTTT. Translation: CASSVEVGELFF.